The clone carrying this T cell receptor (beta chain) was detected a few times. What it recognizes is unknown. The sample belongs to a study of T cell repertoires in cytomegalovirus infection. Overall study: Through public TCR beta signatures, both CMV infection and matching HLA type were indicated.

The study's findings and limits: In two of eight donors, the top clonotype was HLA-C-restricted CMV-specific.

TCRdb processed the reads anew with MiXCR; each CDR3 protein has one entry. Of about 920,000 distinct CDR3 sequences listed, approximately 31% are singletons. Germline loops: CDR1 LGHNA, CDR2 YSLEER. The CDR3 has 15 amino acids. V shed 0 bases and J shed 6 bases, with 11 bases lying between them. The chain joins TRBV4-3 to TRBJ1-4; the D gene is possibly TRBD1 (5 bases). Source: cultured CD8+ T cells from PBMCs, taken from culture after CMV antigen stimulation. The TCR comes from a human donor in good health (CMV status not recorded). Some clones in this sample may be carry-over from other donors' samples. CDR3 nucleotide sequence: TGCGCCAGCAGCCAAGAACGGGGCTTTTATGAAAAACTGTTTTTT. Translation gives CASSQERGFYEKLFF.